The TCR beta chain under discussion was sequenced for a study of T cell responses to AZD1222 COVID-19 vaccine. The study's findings and limits: Seropositivity was recorded at baseline in only a handful of AZD1222 recipients. Mostly white British, mostly female donors; authors suggested clonal diversity may be underestimated. Vaccine-associated CD4 TCRs spanned spike, dominant at 160-218 and 743-854. When two AZD1222 doses had been given, Spike-specific TCR breadth and depth rose.

A note on this clone: Its antigen is not known.

In germline, CDR1 is LNHDA, CDR2 SQIVND (reference sequence). Trimming left V 4 bases short and J 2 bases short, with 6 bases between. CDR3 length equals 13 residues. Only in-frame clones appear in the TCRdb table, and some are missing; sequencing was by immunoSEQ multiplex PCR. Found here are roughly 140,000 clones, roughly 88% of them singletons; the top ten hold 1.5% to 2%. Sample: peripheral blood, taken 28 days after the second AZD1222 dose. The chain has TRBV19 and TRBJ2-1; D uncertain. The clonotype comes from an adult who received the AZD1222 COVID-19 vaccine. The CDR3, as DNA: TGTGCCAGTAGTAACACCCCCTACAATGAGCAGTTCTTC. It yields the protein CASSNTPYNEQFF.